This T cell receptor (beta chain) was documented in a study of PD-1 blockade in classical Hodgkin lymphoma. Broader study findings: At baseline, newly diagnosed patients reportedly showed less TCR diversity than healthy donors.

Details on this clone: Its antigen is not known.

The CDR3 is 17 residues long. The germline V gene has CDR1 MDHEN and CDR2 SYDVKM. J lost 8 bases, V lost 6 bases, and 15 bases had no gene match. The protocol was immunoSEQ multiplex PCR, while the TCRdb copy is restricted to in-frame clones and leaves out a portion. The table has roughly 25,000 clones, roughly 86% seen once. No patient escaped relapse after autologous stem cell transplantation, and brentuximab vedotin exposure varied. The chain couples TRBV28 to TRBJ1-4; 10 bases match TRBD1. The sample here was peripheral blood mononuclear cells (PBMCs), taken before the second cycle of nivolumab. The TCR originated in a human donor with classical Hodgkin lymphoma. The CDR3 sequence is CASRSSGTGALGEKLFF. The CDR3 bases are TGTGCCAGCAGGTCATCCGGGACAGGGGCTTTAGGGGAAAAACTGTTTTTT.